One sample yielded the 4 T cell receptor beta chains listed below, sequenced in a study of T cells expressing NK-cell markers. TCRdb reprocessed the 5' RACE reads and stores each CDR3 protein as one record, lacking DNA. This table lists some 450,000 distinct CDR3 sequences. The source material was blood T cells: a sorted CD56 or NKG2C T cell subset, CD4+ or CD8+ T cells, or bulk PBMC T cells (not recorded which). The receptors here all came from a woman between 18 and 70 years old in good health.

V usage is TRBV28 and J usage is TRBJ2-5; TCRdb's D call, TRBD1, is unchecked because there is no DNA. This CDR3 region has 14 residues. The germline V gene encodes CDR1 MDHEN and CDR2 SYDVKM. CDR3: CASSLPGSLWTQYF. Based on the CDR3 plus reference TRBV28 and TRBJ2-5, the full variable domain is DVKVTQSSRYLVKRTGEKVFLECVQDMDHENMFWYRQDPGLGLRLIYFSYDVKMKEKGDIPEGYSVSREKKERFSLILESASTNQTSMYLCASSLPGSLWTQYFGPGTRLLVL.

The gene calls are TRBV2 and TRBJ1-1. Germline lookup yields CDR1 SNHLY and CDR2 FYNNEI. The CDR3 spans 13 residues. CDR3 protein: CASIRLTNTEAFF.

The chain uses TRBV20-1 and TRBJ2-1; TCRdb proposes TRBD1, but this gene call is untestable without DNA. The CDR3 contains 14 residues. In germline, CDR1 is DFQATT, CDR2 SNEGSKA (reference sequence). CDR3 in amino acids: CSATAGGDQGEQFF.

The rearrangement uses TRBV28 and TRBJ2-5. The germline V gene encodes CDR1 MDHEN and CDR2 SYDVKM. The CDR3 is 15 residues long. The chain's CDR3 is CASSSPRFGQETQYF.